This T cell receptor (beta chain) was captured in a study of control samples from healthy donors and cancer patients. CDR3 length: 13 amino acids. The V gene's germline CDR1 is SGHTA and CDR2 FQGNSA. Trimming stripped 6 bases from V and 4 bases from J, with 12 bases between. Some clones are missing from TCRdb's copy, which holds only in-frame ones; the method was immunoSEQ multiplex PCR. The sample shows over 80,000 clones, around 80% of them seen only once. The source of this sequence is a woman under 40 in good health. Material for sequencing was blood. The chain is built from TRBV7-2 and TRBJ1-1; the D is unclear. For the CDR3, the DNA is TGTGCCAGCAGGCCCGCCGGGATCACTGAAGCTTTCTTT. Its translation: CASRPAGITEAFF. Looking up the rest from reference TRBV7-2 and TRBJ1-1 gives the full variable domain: GAGVSQSPSNKVTEKGKDVELRCDPISGHTALYWYRQSLGQGLEFLIYFQGNSAPDKSGLPSDRFSAERTGGSVSTLTIQRTQQEDSAVYLCASRPAGITEAFFGQGTRLTVV.